These 10 T cell receptor beta chains were all obtained from the same sample, sequenced in a study of regulatory T cells in long-lasting Graves disease (dated by TCRdb to about 2021). Library construction relied on multiplex PCR. The instrument was an Illumina HiSeq 4000. TCR beta libraries were built with iRepertoire HTBI primers and Arm-PCR amplification of CDR3 regions. TCRdb cleaned the public reads at Q25 with fastp, built clones with MiXCR and kept in-frame beta chains. CDR3 protein duplicates are merged, each entry listing the most common genes and DNA. The sample profile shows more than 300,000 distinct CDR3 sequences; 10% to 15% of them were found once. In total, the top ten clones hold 15% to 20% of the sample. In the paper's terms, the time point label means: newly diagnosed GD, antithyroid drugs for less than 3 months. RNA was extracted from PBMCs in TRIzol for both TCR sequencing and RNA sequencing.

The sample also formed part of further work on T cells in Graves' hyperthyroidism and ophthalmopathy.

This specimen was peripheral blood mononuclear cells (PBMCs), taken at new diagnosis, from a patient treated with antithyroid drugs. Receptors were obtained from a woman younger than 35 with Graves disease. Donor details come from another sample of the same person, matched by shared clones.

This clonotype was observed at least ten times. This chain joins TRBV20-1 and TRBJ2-1, with D tentatively TRBD1 (5 bases). This CDR3 region has 14 residues. Trimming stripped 1 base from V and 8 bases from J, with 15 bases between. Germline loops: CDR1 DFQATT, CDR2 SNEGSKA (reference sequence). The CDR3: CSARAGFVGDEQFF. CDR3 in DNA: TGCAGTGCTAGAGCAGGGTTCGTTGGCGATGAGCAGTTCTTC.

Comment on this clonotype: In this CDR3 the conserved last residue, phenylalanine or tryptophan, is missing, so a read error is likely. This chain links TRBV5-1 with TRBJ1-1, with 10 bases lining up with TRBD1. J gave up 1 base and V 9 bases, and 15 bases lay outside the gene matches. The CDR3 is made up of 17 amino acids. The germline V gene has CDR1 SGHRS and CDR2 YFSETQ. The CDR3 bases are TGCGCCACTCACGGAGGGGACAGGGGTGCCTCGAACACTGAAGCTTTCCTT. Translated: CATHGGDRGASNTEAFL.

The chain employs TRBV6-5 and TRBJ2-2, with a tentative D call TRBD1 (5 bases). This CDR3 is built from 13 residues. From germline, CDR1 is MNHEY and CDR2 SVGAGI. Trimming removed 2 bases at V and 9 bases at J, with 10 bases between. For the CDR3, the DNA is TGTGCCAGCAGTTACGGGCCAGGGCGGGAGCTGTTTTTT. As protein: CASSYGPGRELFF.

This clonotype was recorded a few times. The chain uses TRBV5-5 and TRBJ1-3; D gene unclear. Trimming removed 0 bases from V and 3 bases from J, with 7 bases in between. The CDR3 runs 14 residues. Germline CDR1 and CDR2: SGHKS and YYEKEE (reference sequence). The CDR3 DNA is TGTGCCAGCAGCTTGGATACAGTTGGAAACACCATATATTTT. Amino acid sequence: CASSLDTVGNTIYF. Using reference TRBV5-5 and TRBJ1-3 for the parts outside the CDR3, the full variable domain is DAGVTQSPTHLIKTRGQQVTLRCSPISGHKSVSWYQQVLGQGPQFIFQYYEKEERGRGNFPDRFSARQFPNYSSELNVNALLLGDSALYLCASSLDTVGNTIYFGEGSWLTVV.

The chain joins TRBV25-1 to TRBJ1-2; D call uncertain. Germline V gene lookup returns CDR1 MGHDK and CDR2 SYGVNS. Deletions cut 4 bases from V and 8 bases from J, with 14 bases between. CDR3 length equals 13 residues. The CDR3 protein is CASSGRLREGYTF. The CDR3 nucleotides are TGTGCCAGCAGTGGTCGGCTTAGGGAGGGCTACACCTTC.

V usage is TRBV7-9 and J usage is TRBJ2-6; no definite D call. The CDR3 spans 15 residues. Trimming stripped 4 bases from V and 1 base from J, with 8 bases between. Looked up from germline, CDR1 is SEHNR and CDR2 is FQNEAQ (reference sequence). CDR3 nucleotides: TGTGCCAGCAGCTCGATTCCATCTGGGGCCAACGTCCTGACTTTC. Encoded protein: CASSSIPSGANVLTF.

The chain employs TRBV27 and TRBJ2-3; D may be TRBD1 (5 bases). Trimming removed 3 bases at V and 1 base at J, with 8 bases between. Germline V CDR1 and CDR2: MNHEY, SMNVEV (reference sequence). CDR3 length: 14 residues. CDR3 bases: TGTGCCAGCAGTTTTCAAGGGGGCACAGATACGCAGTATTTT. Its translation: CASSFQGGTDTQYF.

This clonotype was seen ten or more times. A much larger clone sits a single nucleotide away, making a read error possible. This likely comes from a read error, as the CDR3 has no conserved phenylalanine or tryptophan at its end. The rearrangement joins TRBV28 to TRBJ2-5, with no clear D. This CDR3 comprises 15 residues. Germline CDR1 is MDHEN and CDR2 is SYDVKM. V was trimmed by 4 bases and J by 2 bases, leaving 14 bases between them. CDR3 sequence (DNA): TGTGCCAGCAGTTCCCGTCGAACCCCACAAGAGACCCAGTACCTC. This codes for CASSSRRTPQETQYL.

The sample holds a few counts of this clonotype. This chain joins TRBV29-1 and TRBJ1-1; no clear D gene. Germline V gene data show CDR1 as SQVTM and CDR2 as ANQGSEA. Trimming took off 7 bases at V and 2 bases at J, with 14 bases between the two ends. The CDR3 extends over 13 amino acids. The CDR3 nucleotides are TGCAGCGCAGCGATGGAGCCAAACACTGAAGCTTTCTTT. Amino acids: CSAAMEPNTEAFF. Looking up the rest from reference TRBV29-1 and TRBJ1-1 gives the full variable domain: SAVISQKPSRDICQRGTSLTIQCQVDSQVTMMFWYRQQPGQSLTLIATANQGSEATYESGFVIDKFPISRPNLTFSTLTVSNMSPEDSSIYLCSAAMEPNTEAFFGQGTRLTVV.

The chain couples TRBV20-1 to TRBJ2-7; D is unclear. CDR1 and CDR2 from the germline V gene are DFQATT and SNEGSKA (reference sequence). The V end was cut by 0 bases, the J end by 4 bases, with 16 bases between. The CDR3 loop spans 15 amino acids. DNA for the CDR3: TGCAGTGCTAGAGATCTACGGCCGTTCTTTTACGAGCAGTACTTC. This gives the protein CSARDLRPFFYEQYF.